The 19 T cell receptor beta chains below were found in one sample sequenced in a study of Graves' ophthalmopathy and Graves' hyperthyroidism. Amplification of the TCR beta CDR3 regions used RNA transcripts (as template). In the first round, RT-PCR was carried out with HTBI primers, and a multiplex PCR formed the second round. TCRdb passed the multiplex PCR reads through MiXCR, listing each CDR3 protein once. The top ten clones hold 44% of a sample with about 740,000 distinct CDR3 sequences, approximately 40% of them seen once. The sequencing sample was made of peripheral blood. These receptors came from an adult man with Graves' ophthalmopathy.

As to this clonotype: One end of the junction fails to match germline, which may point to a read error. The rearrangement uses TRBV24-1 and TRBJ1-5; 10 bases are a match to TRBD1. The length of the CDR3 is 15 residues. CDR1 and CDR2 from the germline V gene are KGHDR and SFDVKD. This CDR3 is CATSDFGTGDQSQHF. In nucleotides, the CDR3 is TGTGCCACCAGTGATTTCGGGACAGGGGATCAGTCCCAGCATTTT.

This clonotype has just one count. V and J are TRBV29-1 and TRBJ1-1; D call uncertain. The CDR3 is 11 residues long. V dropped 5 bases and J dropped 7 bases, with 11 bases sitting between them. Germline V gives CDR1 SQVTM, CDR2 ANQGSEA. The CDR3 spells CSVQATDEAFF. CDR3 nucleotide sequence: TGCAGCGTTCAGGCGACCGATGAAGCTTTCTTT.

The chain is built from TRBV7-9 and TRBJ2-7; D is ambiguous. The V gene lost 8 bases and the J gene lost 6 bases, with 14 bases spanning the gap. CDR3 size: 12 residues. In germline, CDR1 is SEHNR, CDR2 FQNEAQ (reference sequence). The CDR3 region is CASGLSTGEQYF. The CDR3 DNA follows: TGTGCCAGCGGCCTTAGTACGGGCGAGCAGTACTTC.

This clonotype was seen only a few times. The chain combines TRBV20-1 with TRBJ2-7; 12 bases match TRBD2. CDR3 size: 15 residues. Trimming removed 3 bases from V and 4 bases from J; junction bases left unmatched: 7. Germline CDR1 and CDR2: DFQATT and SNEGSKA (reference sequence). The CDR3 nucleotides read TGCAGTGCTAGTTCTGGACTAGCGGGAAGGTACGAGCAGTACTTC. Translated: CSASSGLAGRYEQYF.

This clonotype has a count of ten or more. The chain employs TRBV10-3 and TRBJ1-1; TRBD1 matches at 9 bases. V lost 0 bases and J lost 5; bases outside the gene matches: 7. Germline loops: CDR1 ENHRY, CDR2 SYGVKD. The CDR3 contains 16 residues. CDR3 protein: CAISESNGQGPTEAFF. For the CDR3, the DNA is TGTGCCATCAGTGAGTCGAATGGACAGGGGCCAACTGAAGCTTTCTTT.

As DNA, the CDR3 is TGTGCTAGTGGTCTGGGGGTGCGGGAGACCCAGTACTTC. It yields the protein CASGLGVRETQYF. The gene calls are TRBV12-5 and TRBJ2-5; TRBD1 or TRBD2 may be the D gene (5 bases each). Germline loops: CDR1 LGHNT, CDR2 FRNRAP. The CDR3 covers 13 residues. V lost 5 bases and J lost 5, with 12 bases in between.

This clonotype has just a few counts. The chain joins TRBV4-1 to TRBJ2-7; 7 nucleotides line up with TRBD1. The germline V gene has CDR1 MGHRA and CDR2 YSYEKL. V lost 2 bases, J lost 5 bases, and 9 bases stayed unmatched. CDR3 size: 15 residues. The CDR3 here is CASSQRPGTDNEQYF. The CDR3 bases are TGCGCCAGCAGCCAAAGGCCCGGGACAGATAACGAGCAGTACTTC.

The chain recombines TRBV2 with TRBJ1-2; TRBD1 agrees at 7 bases. The V gene's germline CDR1 is SNHLY and CDR2 FYNNEI. There are 15 residues in the CDR3. The ends lost 7 bases at V and 3 bases at J; junction bases unmatched: 11. CDR3 amino acids: CASTGQLRQDYGYTF. In nucleotides, the CDR3 is TGTGCCAGCACGGGACAGCTACGTCAGGACTATGGCTACACCTTC.

As regards this clonotype: A much larger clonotype is one base distant, so this may be a read error. The chain carries TRBV2 and TRBJ1-1; D possibly corresponds to TRBD1 (5 bases). Germline CDR1 is SNHLY and CDR2 is FYNNEI. The CDR3 spans 13 residues. V gave up 8 bases and J gave up 4 bases, with 14 bases separating them. The CDR3: CASEGRVGTEAFF. Written as DNA, the CDR3 is TGTGCCAGCGAGGGCAGGGTTGGCACTGAAGCTTTCTTT. The whole variable domain, filled in from reference TRBV2 and TRBJ1-1, reads EPEVTQTPSHQVTQMGQEVILRCVPISNHLYFYWYRQILGQKVEFLVSFYNNEISEKSEIFDDQFSVERPDGSNFTLKIRSTKLEDSAMYFCASEGRVGTEAFFGQGTRLTVV.

The chain joins TRBV11-2 to TRBJ2-5, with 9 bases fitting TRBD1. V lost 6 bases and J lost 5; bases outside the gene matches: 10. Germline loops: CDR1 SGHAT, CDR2 FQNNGV. The length of the CDR3 is 15 residues. CDR3 region: CASSRLTGGLETQYF. The CDR3 DNA reads as TGTGCCAGCAGTCGTCTCACAGGGGGCTTGGAGACCCAGTACTTC.

The rearrangement joins TRBV30 to TRBJ2-7, with D tentatively TRBD1 (5 bases). The V and J ends lost 3 bases and 2 bases respectively, with 11 bases between them. CDR1 is GTSNPN and CDR2 is SVGIG in the germline V gene (reference sequence). The CDR3 is 13 residues long. The chain's CDR3 is CAWSRVGTYEQYF. CDR3 nucleotide sequence: TGTGCCTGGAGCAGGGTAGGGACCTACGAGCAGTACTTC.

This clonotype came up a few times. The chain links TRBV15 to TRBJ1-5; 10 bases line up with TRBD1. V was clipped by 2 bases and J by 5 bases; unmatched bases: 3. This CDR3 spans 15 amino acids. CDR1 is LNHNV, CDR2 YYDKDF, per germline (reference sequence). CDR3 amino acids: CATSRSGTGDQPQHF. The CDR3 nucleotides read TGTGCCACCAGCAGATCCGGGACAGGGGATCAGCCCCAGCATTTT.

The chain recombines TRBV6-2 or TRBV6-3 with TRBJ1-2; TRBD1 matches 9 bases. The length of the CDR3 is 16 residues. Germline V gene data show CDR1 as MNHEY and CDR2 as SVGEGT. V was clipped by 2 bases and J by 6 bases; unmatched bases: 10. DNA of the CDR3: TGTGCCAGCAGTTACCCTACAGGGGGCGCTGGGAATGGCTACACCTTC. Translating it yields CASSYPTGGAGNGYTF.

The V and J genes are TRBV5-4 and TRBJ1-1; 11 nucleotides agree with TRBD1. This CDR3 has 17 residues. The V segment lost 4 bases and the J segment 0 bases; nucleotides outside the gene matches: 8. Germline V CDR1 and CDR2: SGHNT, YYREEE (reference sequence). The CDR3 coding sequence is TGTGCCAGCAGCCTAAGGACAGGGGGCATGGTGAACACTGAAGCTTTCTTT. It specifies CASSLRTGGMVNTEAFF.

The chain couples TRBV2 to TRBJ2-5; D not resolved. CDR1 and CDR2 from the germline V gene are SNHLY and FYNNEI. The CDR3 is 13 residues long. V lost 6 bases to trimming and J lost 2 bases, with 10 bases between them. CDR3: CASSRGIQETQYF. CDR3 bases: TGTGCCAGCAGCCGAGGAATACAAGAGACCCAGTACTTC.

This clonotype was detected a few times. The chain couples TRBV12-3 or TRBV12-4 to TRBJ1-2; possibly TRBD1 for D (6 bases). The CDR3 totals 14 residues. V was pared by 4 bases and J by 1 base, with 10 bases between. In DNA form, the CDR3 reads TGTGCCAGCAGTTACAGGGTCAGTAACTATGGCTACACCTTC. It is translated as CASSYRVSNYGYTF.

This chain uses TRBV20-1 with TRBJ1-6; 9 bases match TRBD1. Losses at the gene ends were 4 bases for V and 8 bases for J; bases not matched to a gene: 6. The CDR3 totals 14 residues. Germline CDR1 DFQATT, CDR2 SNEGSKA (reference sequence). The CDR3 DNA reads as TGCAGTGCTATTATACAGGGGGCTGATTCACCCCTCCACTTT. Its translation: CSAIIQGADSPLHF.

CDR3: CASSDPAGGQETQYF. In DNA, the CDR3 is TGTGCCAGCAGTGATCCCGCAGGGGGGCAAGAGACCCAGTACTTC. The chain uses TRBV25-1 and TRBJ2-5; D is perhaps TRBD1 (7 bases). Germline CDR1 is MGHDK and CDR2 is SYGVNS. The V end lost 3 bases, the J end lost 2 bases, and 13 bases lay between the germline ends. The CDR3 is 15 amino acids.

This clonotype was recorded many times. The chain has TRBV10-3 and TRBJ2-2, with D unclear. Germline V gene sequence: CDR1 ENHRY, CDR2 SYGVKD. V was clipped by 5 bases and J by 3 bases, with 7 bases between them. The CDR3 covers 13 residues. The CDR3 loop reads CAISLSHTGELFF. The CDR3 nucleotides are TGTGCCATCAGTCTAAGTCACACCGGGGAGCTGTTTTTT.